This T cell receptor beta chain was documented in a study of blood T cell repertoires in COVID-19. For the study at large: Specimens from acute and convalescent COVID-19 originated in the United States, Italy and Spain. Sources were T cells, B-cell-depleted T cells, or PBMCs; the material itself was cDNA or gDNA.

Clones were sequenced by immunoSEQ multiplex PCR, and TCRdb holds only the in-frame ones, with some missing. The sample has approximately 120,000 clones, 80% to 95% seen once. The clonotype originates from a man in his forties or fifties with COVID-19, enrolled during active disease. The sample was peripheral blood.

The CDR3 region has the DNA TGCGCCAGCAGGACGGACAGGGGAGGGACCCAGTACTTC. The encoded protein is CASRTDRGGTQYF. The J gene is TRBJ2-5, the V gene TRBV5-1, with TRBD1 matching 9 bases. Germline assignment: CDR1 SGHRS and CDR2 YFSETQ. The V gene end was trimmed by 5 bases and the J gene end by 7 bases; junction bases not matched to a gene: 6. CDR3 size: 13 residues.